This T cell receptor (beta chain) was captured in a study of T cells in Graves' hyperthyroidism and ophthalmopathy. Overall study results and limits: Blood also contained most expanded thyroid clonotypes above 0.001.

What was amplified from RNA transcripts were TCR beta CDR3 regions. HTBI primers drove first-round RT-PCR of the TCR CDR3. TCRdb called the multiplex PCR reads again in MiXCR, with one record for every CDR3 protein. The sample carries hundreds of thousands of distinct CDR3 sequences, 14% recorded once. CDR3 length equals 16 residues. V was cut by 4 bases and J by 1 base, with 16 bases left in between. In germline, CDR1 is MNHEY, CDR2 SMNVEV (reference sequence). This clonotype was recorded at least ten times. Its antigen is not identified. Ophthalmopathy cases scored 3 or more on the Clinical Activity Score and 4 or more on NOSPECS grade, with duration below 3 months. Uncontrolled infection, other autoimmune disease, pregnancy or lactation barred patients from enrollment.

The TCR sequence derives from a woman in her forties or fifties with Graves' ophthalmopathy. Sequenced material: blood. V gene TRBV27 combines with J gene TRBJ1-1; maybe TRBD1 (6 bases). The CDR3 loop is CASSSIRGMENTEAFF. CDR3 bases: TGTGCCAGCAGTTCAATCAGGGGAATGGAGAACACTGAAGCTTTCTTT.